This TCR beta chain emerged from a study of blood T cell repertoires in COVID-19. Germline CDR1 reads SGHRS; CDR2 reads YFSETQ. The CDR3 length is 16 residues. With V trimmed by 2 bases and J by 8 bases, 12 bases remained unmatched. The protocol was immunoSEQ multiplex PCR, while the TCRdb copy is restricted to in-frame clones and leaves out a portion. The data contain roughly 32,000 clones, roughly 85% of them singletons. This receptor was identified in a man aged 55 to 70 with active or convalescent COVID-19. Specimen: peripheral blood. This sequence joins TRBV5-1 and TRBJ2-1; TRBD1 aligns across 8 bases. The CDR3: CASSLNQGAVSDEQFF. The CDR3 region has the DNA TGCGCCAGCAGCTTAAATCAGGGGGCGGTGAGCGATGAGCAGTTCTTC. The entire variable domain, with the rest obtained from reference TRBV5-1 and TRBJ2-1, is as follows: KAGVTQTPRYLIKTRGQQVTLSCSPISGHRSVSWYQQTPGQGLQFLFEYFSETQRNKGNFPGRFSGRQFSNSRSEMNVSTLELGDSALYLCASSLNQGAVSDEQFFGPGTRLTVL.